The source of this T cell receptor (beta chain) is a study of T-cell memory formation after mild COVID-19. Across the study: Among the donors, TCR clusters were largely specific to each donor. Findings and caveats of the study: There was a balanced CD4/CD8 profile in clones contracting day 15 to 85, and later expanders leaned CD4+.

TCRdb reanalysed the 5' RACE reads using MiXCR and keeps one entry per CDR3 protein. The table records about 250,000 distinct CDR3 sequences, approximately 16% of them present only once. The CDR3 length is 15 residues. Trimming cost V 0 bases and J 4 bases, with 13 bases left between them. CDR1 is DFQATT, CDR2 SNEGSKA, per germline (reference sequence). With regard to this clonotype: Its antigen is still unknown.

The rearrangement joins TRBV20-1 to TRBJ1-3; a weak D match, TRBD1 (5 bases). This TCR derives from a man between 18 and 35 years old who had mild COVID-19 (a few samples of this study predate the infection). Cell type and time point are not known. The specimen was PBMCs or a T cell subset sorted from them (not recorded which). The CDR3 DNA is TGCAGTGCTAGAGACCCGACAGAGTTCGGAAACACCATATATTTT. As protein: CSARDPTEFGNTIYF.